Shown below are 5 T cell receptor beta chains from a single sample sequenced in a study of control samples from healthy donors and cancer patients (dated by TCRdb to between 2020 and 2021). The library relied on the immunoSEQ multiplex PCR assay. TCRdb retrieved this table from immuneACCESS and kept in-frame rearrangements only. Not all clones are present; in checked studies, unresolved V genes account for under half, and no reason is known for the remainder. Here the sample has about 82,000 clones; about 93% occur a single time. 4.5% to 5.5% of the sample is in the top ten clones. The sample was blood. The receptors here all came from a woman under 30 in good health.

The J gene is TRBJ2-7, the V gene TRBV5-1; the match to TRBD1 covers 7 bases. CDR3 length: 14 residues. In germline, CDR1 is SGHRS, CDR2 YFSETQ. The junction had 10 bases not matched to a gene; V was cut back by 6 bases and J by 4 bases. The CDR3 nucleotides read TGCGCCAGCAAAATAGAAGGGACAGAGTACGAGCAGTACTTC. Protein product: CASKIEGTEYEQYF. Together with reference TRBV5-1 and TRBJ2-7, the CDR3 gives the full variable domain: KAGVTQTPRYLIKTRGQQVTLSCSPISGHRSVSWYQQTPGQGLQFLFEYFSETQRNKGNFPGRFSGRQFSNSRSEMNVSTLELGDSALYLCASKIEGTEYEQYFGPGTRLTVT.

The CDR3 loop is CASSSQQGPVSPLHF. CDR3 DNA: TGTGCCAGCAGTTCCCAACAGGGACCGGTTTCACCCCTCCACTTT. The chain is built from TRBV6-5 and TRBJ1-6; D may be TRBD1 (6 bases). Trimming removed 4 bases at V and 9 bases at J, with 16 bases between. The CDR3 runs 15 residues. CDR1 is MNHEY, CDR2 SVGAGI, per germline.

The chain recombines TRBV24-1 with TRBJ2-5; D call uncertain. Deletions cut 4 bases from V and 3 bases from J, with 5 bases between. CDR3 length equals 12 residues. Germline CDR1 and CDR2: KGHDR and SFDVKD. The CDR3 here is CATSDREETQYF. CDR3 DNA: TGTGCCACCAGTGACCGGGAAGAGACCCAGTACTTC.

The CDR3 DNA follows: TGTGCCAGCAGTTTTACATCGGAGGGTTTGCAGCCCCAGCATTTT. Its translation: CASSFTSEGLQPQHF. The V and J genes are TRBV27 and TRBJ1-5; D remains unclear. CDR1 is MNHEY and CDR2 is SMNVEV in the germline V gene (reference sequence). The CDR3 contains 15 residues. The germline V and J ends were trimmed by 3 bases and 7 bases, with 16 bases remaining between them.

This chain uses TRBV6-5 with TRBJ2-3; no definite D call. The ends were cut back, 10 bases at V and 0 bases at J, with 14 bases in the middle. CDR1 MNHEY and CDR2 SVGAGI come from the germline V gene. This CDR3 comprises 14 residues. CDR3 region: CATPRGNSTDTQYF. In DNA form, the CDR3 reads TGTGCCACCCCACGAGGTAACAGCACAGATACGCAGTATTTT.